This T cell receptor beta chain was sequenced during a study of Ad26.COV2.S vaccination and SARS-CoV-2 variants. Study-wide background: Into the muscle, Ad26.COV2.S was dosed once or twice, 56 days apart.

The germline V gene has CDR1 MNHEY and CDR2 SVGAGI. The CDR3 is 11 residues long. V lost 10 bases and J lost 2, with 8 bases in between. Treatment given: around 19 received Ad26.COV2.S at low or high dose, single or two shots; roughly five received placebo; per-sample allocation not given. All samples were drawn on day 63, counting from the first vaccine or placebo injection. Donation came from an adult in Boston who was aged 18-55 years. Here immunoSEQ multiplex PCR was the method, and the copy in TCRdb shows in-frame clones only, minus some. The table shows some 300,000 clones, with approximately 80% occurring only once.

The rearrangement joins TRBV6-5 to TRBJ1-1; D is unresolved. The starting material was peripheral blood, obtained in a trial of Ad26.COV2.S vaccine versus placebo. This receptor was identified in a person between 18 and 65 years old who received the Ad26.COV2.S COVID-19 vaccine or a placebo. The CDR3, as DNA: TGTGCCATCAACAGTAACACTGAAGCTTTCTTT. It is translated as CAINSNTEAFF.